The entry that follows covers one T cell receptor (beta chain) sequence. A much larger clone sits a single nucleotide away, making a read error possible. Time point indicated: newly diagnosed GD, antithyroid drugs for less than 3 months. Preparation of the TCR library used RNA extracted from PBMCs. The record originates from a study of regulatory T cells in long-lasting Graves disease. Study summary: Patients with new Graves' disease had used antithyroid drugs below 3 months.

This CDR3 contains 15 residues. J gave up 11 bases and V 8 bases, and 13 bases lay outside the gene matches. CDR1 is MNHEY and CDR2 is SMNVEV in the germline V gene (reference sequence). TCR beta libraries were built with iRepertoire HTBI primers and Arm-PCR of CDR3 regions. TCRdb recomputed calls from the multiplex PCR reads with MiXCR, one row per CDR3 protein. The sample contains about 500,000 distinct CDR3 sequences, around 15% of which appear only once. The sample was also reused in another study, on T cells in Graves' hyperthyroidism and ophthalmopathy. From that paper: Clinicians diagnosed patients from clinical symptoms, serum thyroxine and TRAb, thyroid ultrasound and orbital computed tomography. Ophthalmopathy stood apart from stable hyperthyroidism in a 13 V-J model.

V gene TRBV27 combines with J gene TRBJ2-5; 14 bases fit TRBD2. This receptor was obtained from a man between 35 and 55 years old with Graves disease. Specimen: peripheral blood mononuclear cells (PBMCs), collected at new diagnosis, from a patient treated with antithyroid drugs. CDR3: CASQRGLAGVNEQYF. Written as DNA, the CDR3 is TGTGCCAGCCAAAGGGGACTAGCGGGAGTCAATGAGCAGTACTTC.